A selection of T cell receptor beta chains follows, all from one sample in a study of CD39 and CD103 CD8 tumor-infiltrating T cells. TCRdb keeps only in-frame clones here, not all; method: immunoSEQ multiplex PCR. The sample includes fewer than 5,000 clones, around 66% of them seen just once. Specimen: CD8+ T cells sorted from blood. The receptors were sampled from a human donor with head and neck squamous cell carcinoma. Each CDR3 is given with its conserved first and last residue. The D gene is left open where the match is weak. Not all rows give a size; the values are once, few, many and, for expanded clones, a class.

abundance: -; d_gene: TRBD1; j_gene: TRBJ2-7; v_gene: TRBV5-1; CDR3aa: CASSLAGTANSYEQYF; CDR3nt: TGCGCCAGCAGCTTGGCCGGGACAGCGAACTCCTACGAGCAGTACTTC
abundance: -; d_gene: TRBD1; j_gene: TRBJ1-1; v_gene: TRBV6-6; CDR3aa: CASSYGQDQAFF; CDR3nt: TGTGCCAGCAGTTACGGACAGGATCAAGCTTTCTTT
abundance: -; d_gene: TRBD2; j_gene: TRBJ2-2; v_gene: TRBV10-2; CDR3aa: CASSGPAGGRNTGELFF; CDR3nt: TGCGCCAGCAGTGGCCCGGCGGGGGGGCGAAACACCGGGGAGCTGTTTTTT
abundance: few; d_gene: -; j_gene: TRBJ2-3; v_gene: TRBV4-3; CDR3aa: CASSQVLDAKDTQYF; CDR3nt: TGCGCCAGCAGCCAAGTACTAGATGCGAAAGATACGCAGTATTTT
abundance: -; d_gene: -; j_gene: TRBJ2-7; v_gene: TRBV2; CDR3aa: CASSVESYEQYF; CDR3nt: TGTGCCAGCAGTGTAGAGTCCTACGAGCAGTACTTC
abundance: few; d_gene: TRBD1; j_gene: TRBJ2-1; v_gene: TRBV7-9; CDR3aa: CASSPRTGGQEQFF; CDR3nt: TGTGCCAGCAGCCCTCGGACAGGGGGCCAGGAGCAGTTCTTC
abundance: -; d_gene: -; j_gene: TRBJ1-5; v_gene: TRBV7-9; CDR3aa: CASSPDDMKQPQHF; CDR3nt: TGTGCCAGCAGCCCTGATGACATGAAACAGCCCCAGCATTTT
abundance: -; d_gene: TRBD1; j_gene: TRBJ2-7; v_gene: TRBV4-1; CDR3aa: CASSQDGQGLTYEQYF; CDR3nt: TGCGCCAGCAGCCAAGACGGACAGGGTTTGACCTACGAGCAGTACTTC
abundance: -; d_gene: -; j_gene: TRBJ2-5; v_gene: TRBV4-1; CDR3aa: CASSQEGAWETQYF; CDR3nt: TGCGCCAGCAGCCAAGAGGGGGCGTGGGAGACCCAGTACTTC
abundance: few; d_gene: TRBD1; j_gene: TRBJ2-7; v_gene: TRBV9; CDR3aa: CASSVGGDRGYEQYF; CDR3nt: TGTGCCAGCAGCGTAGGAGGGGACAGGGGCTACGAGCAGTACTTC
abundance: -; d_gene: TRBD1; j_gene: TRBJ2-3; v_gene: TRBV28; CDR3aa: CASSPGQVSTDTQYF; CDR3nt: TGTGCCAGCAGCCCAGGACAGGTCAGCACAGATACGCAGTATTTT
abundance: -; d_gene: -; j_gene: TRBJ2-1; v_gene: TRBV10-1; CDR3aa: CASSDEGRAPNEQFF; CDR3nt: TGCGCCAGCAGTGATGAGGGCCGGGCTCCAAATGAGCAGTTCTTC
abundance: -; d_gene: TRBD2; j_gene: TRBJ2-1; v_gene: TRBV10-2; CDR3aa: CASSGTSRDNEQFF; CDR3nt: TGCGCCAGCAGTGGGACTAGCAGGGACAATGAGCAGTTCTTC
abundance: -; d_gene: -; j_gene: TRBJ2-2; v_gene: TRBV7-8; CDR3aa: CASSSLNRGGDTGELFF; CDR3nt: TGTGCCAGCAGCTCCCTGAATAGGGGGGGAGACACCGGGGAGCTGTTTTTT
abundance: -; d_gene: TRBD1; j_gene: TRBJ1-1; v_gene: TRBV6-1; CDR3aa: CASSELNEGARTEAFF; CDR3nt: TGTGCCAGCAGTGAATTAAACGAGGGGGCTAGAACTGAAGCTTTCTTT
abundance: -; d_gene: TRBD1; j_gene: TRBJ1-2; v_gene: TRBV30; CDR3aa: CAWGTGTGFNGYTF; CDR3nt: TGTGCCTGGGGTACCGGGACAGGGTTCAATGGCTACACCTTC
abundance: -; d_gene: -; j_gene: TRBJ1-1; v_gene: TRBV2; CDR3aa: CASEGGVDTEAFF; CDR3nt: TGTGCCAGCGAGGGGGGGGTCGACACTGAAGCTTTCTTT
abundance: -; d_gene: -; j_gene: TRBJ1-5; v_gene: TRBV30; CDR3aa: CAWSVERGTGQWQPQHF; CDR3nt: TGTGCCTGGAGTGTAGAAAGGGGAACAGGTCAATGGCAGCCCCAGCATTTT
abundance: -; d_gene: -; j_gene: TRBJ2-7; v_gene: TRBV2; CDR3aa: CASNLGRSSYEQYF; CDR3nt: TGTGCCAGCAATCTGGGGCGAAGCTCCTACGAGCAGTACTTC
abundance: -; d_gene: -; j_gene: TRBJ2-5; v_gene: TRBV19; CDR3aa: CASSKGGRGQETQYF; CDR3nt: TGTGCCAGTAGCAAAGGTGGCAGGGGCCAAGAGACCCAGTACTTC
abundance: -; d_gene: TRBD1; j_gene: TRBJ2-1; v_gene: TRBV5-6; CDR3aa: CASSSDRVYGNEQFF; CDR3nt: TGTGCCAGCAGCAGCGACAGGGTTTACGGAAATGAGCAGTTCTTC
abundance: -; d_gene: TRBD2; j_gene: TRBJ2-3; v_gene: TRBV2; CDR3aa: CASSEWGLATDTQYF; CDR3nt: TGTGCCAGCAGTGAATGGGGACTAGCGACAGATACGCAGTATTTT
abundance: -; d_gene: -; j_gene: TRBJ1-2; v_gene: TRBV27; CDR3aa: CASRPRQPGYGYTF; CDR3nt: TGTGCCAGCAGGCCTAGACAGCCAGGGTATGGCTACACCTTC
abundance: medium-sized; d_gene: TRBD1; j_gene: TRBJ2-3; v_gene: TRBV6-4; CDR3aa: CASSDGTGGTDTQYF; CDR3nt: TGTGCCAGCAGTGACGGGACAGGGGGCACAGATACGCAGTATTTT
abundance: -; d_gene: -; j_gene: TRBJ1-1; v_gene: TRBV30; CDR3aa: CAWSVAENTEAFF; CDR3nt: TGTGCCTGGAGTGTGGCAGAGAACACTGAAGCTTTCTTT
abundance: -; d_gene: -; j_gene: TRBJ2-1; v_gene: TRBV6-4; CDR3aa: CASSDSTSNEQFF; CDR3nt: TGTGCCAGCAGTGACTCCACCAGCAATGAGCAGTTCTTC
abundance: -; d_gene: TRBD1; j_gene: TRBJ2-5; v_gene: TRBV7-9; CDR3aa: CASSSTGGRETQYF; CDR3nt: TGTGCCAGCAGCTCTACAGGGGGCAGGGAGACCCAGTACTTC
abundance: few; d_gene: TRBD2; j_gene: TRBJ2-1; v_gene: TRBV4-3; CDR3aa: CASSLGTSTNNEQFF; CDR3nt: TGCGCCAGCAGCCTTGGGACTAGCACAAACAATGAGCAGTTCTTC
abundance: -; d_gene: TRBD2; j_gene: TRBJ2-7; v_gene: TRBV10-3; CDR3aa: CATWGGNATYEQYF; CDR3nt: TGTGCCACCTGGGGGGGTAACGCGACCTACGAGCAGTACTTC
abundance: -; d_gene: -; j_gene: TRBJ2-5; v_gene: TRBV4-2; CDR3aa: CASSQVIGVKTQYF; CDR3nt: TGTGCCAGCAGCCAAGTCATAGGGGTGAAGACCCAGTACTTC
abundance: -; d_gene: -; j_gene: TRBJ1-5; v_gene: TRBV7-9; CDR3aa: CASSSGGVNQPQHF; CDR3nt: TGTGCCAGCAGCTCCGGGGGGGTCAATCAGCCCCAGCATTTT
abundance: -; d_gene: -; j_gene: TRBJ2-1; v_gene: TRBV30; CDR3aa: CAWSEERAYNEQFF; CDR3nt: TGTGCCTGGAGTGAGGAGCGGGCCTACAATGAGCAGTTCTTC
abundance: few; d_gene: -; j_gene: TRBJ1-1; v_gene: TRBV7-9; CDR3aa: CASSHWTASNTEAFF; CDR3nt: TGTGCCAGCAGCCACTGGACAGCGTCGAACACTGAAGCTTTCTTT
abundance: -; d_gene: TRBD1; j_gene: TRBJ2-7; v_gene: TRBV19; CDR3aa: CASSGDSSYEQYF; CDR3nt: TGTGCCAGTAGTGGGGACAGCTCCTACGAGCAGTACTTC
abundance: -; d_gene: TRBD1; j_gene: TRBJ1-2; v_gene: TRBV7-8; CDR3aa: CASSLGTGGGYTF; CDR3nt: TGTGCCAGCAGCCTCGGGACAGGGGGGGGCTACACCTTC
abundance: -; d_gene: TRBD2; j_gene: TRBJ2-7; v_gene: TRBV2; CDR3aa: CASSEWAGEYYEQYF; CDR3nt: TGTGCCAGCAGTGAATGGGCGGGGGAGTACTACGAGCAGTACTTC
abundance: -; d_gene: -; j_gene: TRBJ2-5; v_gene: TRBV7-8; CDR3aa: CASSLQGIQETQYF; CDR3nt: TGTGCCAGCAGCTTACAGGGGATCCAAGAGACCCAGTACTTC
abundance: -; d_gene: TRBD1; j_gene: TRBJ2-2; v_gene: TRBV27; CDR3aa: CASTRQGDTGELFF; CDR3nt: TGTGCCAGCACTAGACAGGGGGACACCGGGGAGCTGTTTTTT
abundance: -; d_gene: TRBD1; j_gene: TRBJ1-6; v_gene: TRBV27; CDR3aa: CASSPVTRTGYNSPLHF; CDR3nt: TGTGCCAGCAGCCCAGTCACCCGGACAGGGTACAATTCACCCCTCCACTTT
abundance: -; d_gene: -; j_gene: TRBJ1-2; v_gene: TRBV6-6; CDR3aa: CASSSGQPYGYTF; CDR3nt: TGTGCCAGCAGTTCCGGACAGCCCTATGGCTACACCTTC
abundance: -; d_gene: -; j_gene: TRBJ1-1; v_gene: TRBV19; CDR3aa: CASSIPPGNTEAFF; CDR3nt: TGTGCCAGTAGTATCCCCCCCGGGAACACTGAAGCTTTCTTT
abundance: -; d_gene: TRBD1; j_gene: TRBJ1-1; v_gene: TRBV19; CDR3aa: CASSLDRGSLNTEAFF; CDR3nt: TGTGCCAGTAGTTTGGACAGGGGGAGTTTGAACACTGAAGCTTTCTTT
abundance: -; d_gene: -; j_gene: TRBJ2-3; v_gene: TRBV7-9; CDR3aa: CASSPPGSGSDTQYF; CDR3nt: TGTGCCAGCAGCCCCCCCGGCAGCGGGTCAGATACGCAGTATTTT
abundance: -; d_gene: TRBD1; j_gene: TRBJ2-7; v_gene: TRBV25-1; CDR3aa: CASSEYDRDRDYEQYF; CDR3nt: TGTGCCAGCAGTGAATATGACCGGGACAGGGACTACGAGCAGTACTTC
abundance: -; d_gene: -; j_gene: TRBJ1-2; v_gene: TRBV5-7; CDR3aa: CASSSGGGEENYGYTF; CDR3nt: TGTGCCAGCAGCTCCGGCGGGGGGGAGGAAAACTATGGCTACACCTTC
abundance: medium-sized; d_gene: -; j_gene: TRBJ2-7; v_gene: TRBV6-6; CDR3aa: CASSYGAEPTYEQYF; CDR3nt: TGTGCCAGCAGTTACGGGGCAGAACCTACCTACGAGCAGTACTTC
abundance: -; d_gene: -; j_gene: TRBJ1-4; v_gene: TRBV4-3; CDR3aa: CASSQDRQGRDEKLFF; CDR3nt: TGCGCCAGCAGCCAAGATCGTCAAGGGAGGGATGAAAAACTGTTTTTT
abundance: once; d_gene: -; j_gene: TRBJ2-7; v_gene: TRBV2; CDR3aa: CASSVSGYEQYF; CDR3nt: TGTGCCAGCAGTGTGTCGGGTTACGAGCAGTACTTC
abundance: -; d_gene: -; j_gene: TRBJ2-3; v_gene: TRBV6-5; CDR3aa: CASSYYSGSSTDTQYF; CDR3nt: TGTGCCAGCAGTTACTACTCAGGGTCTAGCACAGATACGCAGTATTTT
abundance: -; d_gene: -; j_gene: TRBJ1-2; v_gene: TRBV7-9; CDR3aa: CASSLGTSYGYTF; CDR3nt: TGTGCCAGCAGCTTAGGGACAAGCTATGGCTACACCTTC
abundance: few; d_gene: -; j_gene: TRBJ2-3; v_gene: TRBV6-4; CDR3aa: CASSAGQSTDTQYF; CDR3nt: TGTGCCAGCAGTGCTGGTCAGAGCACAGATACGCAGTATTTT
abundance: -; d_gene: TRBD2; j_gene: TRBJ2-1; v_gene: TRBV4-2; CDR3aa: CASSQEWASGVYNEQFF; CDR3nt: TGTGCCAGCAGCCAAGAATGGGCTAGCGGGGTATACAATGAGCAGTTCTTC
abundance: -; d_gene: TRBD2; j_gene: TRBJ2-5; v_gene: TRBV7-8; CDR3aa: CASSLPEGGLAGAQETQYF; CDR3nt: TGTGCCAGCAGCTTGCCCGAAGGCGGGCTAGCGGGGGCACAAGAGACCCAGTACTTC
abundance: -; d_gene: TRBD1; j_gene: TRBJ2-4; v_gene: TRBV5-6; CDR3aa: CASSLDREYDKNIQYF; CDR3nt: TGTGCCAGCAGCCTGGACAGGGAATATGACAAAAACATTCAGTACTTC
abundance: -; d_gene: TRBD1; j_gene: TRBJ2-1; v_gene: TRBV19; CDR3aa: CASQDRDSYNEQFF; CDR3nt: TGTGCCAGCCAGGACAGGGACTCCTACAATGAGCAGTTCTTC
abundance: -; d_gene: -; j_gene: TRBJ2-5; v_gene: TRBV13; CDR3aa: CASSSRSSGSRETQYF; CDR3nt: TGTGCCAGCAGCTCCCGTAGCTCCGGTAGTCGAGAGACCCAGTACTTC
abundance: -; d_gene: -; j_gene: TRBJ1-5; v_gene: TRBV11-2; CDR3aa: CASSPGGNQPQHF; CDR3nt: TGTGCCAGCAGCCCTGGGGGGAATCAGCCCCAGCATTTT
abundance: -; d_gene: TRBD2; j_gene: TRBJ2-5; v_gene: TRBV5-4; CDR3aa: CASSSGLAAVETQYF; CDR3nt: TGTGCCAGCAGCTCGGGACTAGCGGCTGTAGAGACCCAGTACTTC
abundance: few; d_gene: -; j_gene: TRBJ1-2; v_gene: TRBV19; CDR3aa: CATATGSYGYTF; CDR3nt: TGTGCCACCGCAACAGGGTCGTATGGCTACACCTTC
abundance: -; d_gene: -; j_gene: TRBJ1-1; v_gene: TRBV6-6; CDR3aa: CASSYWDTNTEAFF; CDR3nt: TGTGCCAGCAGTTACTGGGACACGAACACTGAAGCTTTCTTT